Sequencing of this TCR beta chain was carried out in a study of CD8 T cells in Susac syndrome. On the study more broadly: The sequenced Susac syndrome patients included over 5 who had clinically active disease and eight or nine who were in remission. Study outcomes and limitations: Total CD8+ repertoires held approximately 17 Susac-specific public clones, while CD8+ TEMRA repertoires held five or six.

Note on this clonotype: Antigen specificity is unknown.

With random hexamers, reverse transcription was performed on about 0.5 to 1 ug of RNA. One entry per CDR3 protein results from TCRdb running MiXCR on the immunoSEQ multiplex PCR reads. Altogether 120,000 or so distinct CDR3 sequences are present, 90% to 95% being singletons, with the ten largest covering about 0.19%. The CDR3 has 15 residues. Deletions cut 0 bases from V and 9 bases from J, with 18 bases between. Germline loops: CDR1 SGHRS, CDR2 YFSETQ. This TCR was recovered from a human donor with Susac syndrome. The chain uses TRBV5-1 and TRBJ2-5; a possible D gene is TRBD1 (6 bases). The specimen was CD8+ T cells from PBMCs. The chain's CDR3 is CASSLEGELGVAQYF. DNA for the CDR3: TGCGCCAGCAGCTTGGAGGGGGAGCTTGGGGTGGCCCAGTACTTC.